Listed here are 16 T cell receptor beta chains from one sample, sequenced in a study of CD8 T cells in ankylosing spondylitis. TCRdb redid the calling of the 5' RACE reads with MiXCR, one entry per CDR3 protein. In the table there are 210,000 or so distinct CDR3 sequences, approximately 24% of which are singletons. The sample was blood, either unsorted or a sorted T cell fraction (not recorded which). These receptors were collected from a male donor with ankylosing spondylitis or in good health (not recorded which).

This clonotype was seen repeatedly, ten times or more. The V call is TRBV29-1, the J call TRBJ2-3; TRBD2 agrees at 7 bases. The length of the CDR3 is 15 residues. Trimming cost V 4 bases and J 6 bases; bases outside gene matches: 13. From germline, CDR1 is SQVTM and CDR2 ANQGSEA. CDR3 amino acids: CSVGLRLANRDTQYF. CDR3 coding DNA: TGCAGCGTTGGCCTCCGACTAGCCAACAGGGATACGCAGTATTTT.

This clonotype was counted a few times. The J gene is TRBJ1-2, the V gene TRBV12-3 or TRBV12-4; D is ambiguous. The ends were cut back, 6 bases at V and 2 bases at J, with 13 bases in the middle. CDR3 length: 14 amino acids. CDR3 coding DNA: TGTGCCAGCAGCCTACTCCGGGCCAACTATGGCTACACCTTC. Translating gives CASSLLRANYGYTF.

In this sample, this clonotype turned up many times. V is TRBV7-2 and J is TRBJ2-7, with D unresolved. Germline CDR1 SGHTA, CDR2 FQGNSA. There are 15 residues in the CDR3. Deletions cut 2 bases from V and 4 bases from J, with 15 bases between. The CDR3 sequence: CASSLRVSAAYEQYF. The CDR3 region has the DNA TGTGCCAGCAGCTTACGAGTAAGCGCGGCGTACGAGCAGTACTTC.

The chain couples TRBV4-3 to TRBJ2-3; 11 positions match TRBD2. The CDR3 is 19 amino acids. From germline, CDR1 is LGHNA and CDR2 YSLEER. The V and J ends lost 4 bases and 0 bases, in that order; junction bases with no gene match: 12. CDR3 amino acids: CASSRRGISGRASTDTQYF. The CDR3, as DNA: TGCGCCAGCAGCCGCCGGGGGATTAGCGGGAGGGCAAGCACAGATACGCAGTATTTT.

The chain employs TRBV27 and TRBJ1-2; the match to TRBD1 covers 9 bases. Germline V gene sequence: CDR1 MNHEY, CDR2 SMNVEV (reference sequence). This CDR3 spans 14 amino acids. J lost 5 bases, V lost 4 bases, and 5 bases had no gene match. The CDR3 DNA reads as TGTGCCAGCAGTTACCAAGGGACAGGGTATGGCTACACCTTC. Amino acids: CASSYQGTGYGYTF.

There are a few counts of this clonotype. CDR3 bases: TGTGCCAGCTCACCAGCATGGTCTACGGGAGACACAGATACGCAGTATTTT. Translating it yields CASSPAWSTGDTDTQYF. V gene TRBV18 combines with J gene TRBJ2-3, with D possibly matching TRBD2 (6 bases). V was cut by 2 bases and J by 2 bases, with 17 bases left in between. Germline values: CDR1 KGHSH, CDR2 LQKENI. The CDR3 is 17 amino acids.

V and J are TRBV20-1 and TRBJ2-5; the match to TRBD1 covers 7 bases. Germline V CDR1 and CDR2: DFQATT, SNEGSKA (reference sequence). CDR3 length equals 13 residues. With 7 bases clipped from V and 4 bases from J, the junction kept 9 bases outside the gene matches. CDR3 DNA sequence: TGCAGTGGGGACAGTCCACAGGGAGAGACCCAGTACTTC. It yields the protein CSGDSPQGETQYF.

Of note for this clonotype: A much larger clonotype is one base distant, so this may be a read error. The chain couples TRBV5-1 to TRBJ2-2; the D is unclear. Germline V gives CDR1 SGHRS, CDR2 YFSETQ. The CDR3 has 13 amino acids. The germline V and J ends were trimmed by 6 bases and 4 bases, with 10 bases remaining between them. The CDR3 DNA follows: TGCGCCAGCATCATCGATTTCACCGGGGAGCTGTTTTTT. It encodes CASIIDFTGELFF.

Note on this clonotype: It may be a read error: a sequence one base away is much more abundant. The V and J genes are TRBV6-1 and TRBJ2-7, with D hard to call. The DNA end is more similar to TRBJ2-1, so the J call may be wrong. Per germline, CDR1 MNHNS and CDR2 SASEGT. This CDR3 is 15 amino acids long. CDR3: CASSDTMGLLKEQFF. As DNA, the CDR3 is TGTGCCAGCAGTGATACTATGGGCTTGTTGAAGGAGCAGTTCTTC.

This clonotype was counted many times. The chain is built from TRBV5-1 and TRBJ2-5; the match to TRBD1 covers 9 bases. Germline loops: CDR1 SGHRS, CDR2 YFSETQ. CDR3 length: 14 residues. V was pared by 0 bases and J by 5 bases, with 2 bases of the junction left unmatched. CDR3 sequence (DNA): TGCGCCAGCAGCTTGGGACAGGGGGATGAGACCCAGTACTTC. Amino acids: CASSLGQGDETQYF.

The chain recombines TRBV18 with TRBJ1-4; TRBD1 might be the D (6 bases). Trimming stripped 8 bases from V and 7 bases from J, with 14 bases between. Germline V gene sequence: CDR1 KGHSH, CDR2 LQKENI. CDR3 length equals 13 residues. CDR3 bases: TGTGCCAGCAAGACGCAGGGGTTTGAAAAACTGTTTTTT. This gives the protein CASKTQGFEKLFF.

This clonotype came up many times. This chain uses TRBV12-3 or TRBV12-4 with TRBJ1-4; 9 bases are shared with TRBD1. This CDR3 contains 14 residues. The junction had 4 bases not matched to a gene; V was cut back by 4 bases and J by 7 bases. The CDR3 sequence is CASSSGQGGEKLFF. CDR3 in DNA: TGTGCCAGCAGTTCGGGACAGGGTGGTGAAAAACTGTTTTTT.

This clonotype was found many times. The chain employs TRBV25-1 and TRBJ2-7, with 7 bases fitting TRBD2. The junction had 3 bases not matched to a gene; V was cut back by 7 bases and J by 0 bases. Germline V lookup: CDR1 MGHDK, CDR2 SYGVNS. CDR3 length: 13 residues. The CDR3 loop is CASKRGTSYEQYF. For the CDR3, the DNA is TGTGCCAGCAAGCGGGGAACCTCCTACGAGCAGTACTTC.

The chain couples TRBV5-1 to TRBJ1-1, with D perhaps TRBD1 (6 bases). Trimming left V 4 bases short and J 1 base short, with 14 bases between. Germline values: CDR1 SGHRS, CDR2 YFSETQ. CDR3 size: 15 residues. The CDR3 loop is CASSVNSGENTEAFF. The CDR3 DNA reads as TGCGCCAGCAGCGTAAACTCAGGGGAGAACACTGAAGCTTTCTTT.

Only a few counts were recorded for this clonotype. This rearrangement joins TRBV20-1 to TRBJ2-7; 7 nucleotides match TRBD1. Trimming at V came to 5 bases and at J to 1 base, leaving 5 bases not matched to a gene. This CDR3 has 13 residues. Germline V CDR1 and CDR2: DFQATT, SNEGSKA (reference sequence). The CDR3 reads CSAVRQGSYEQYF. The DNA of the CDR3 is TGCAGTGCTGTAAGACAGGGTTCCTACGAGCAGTACTTC.

This clonotype has just a few counts. The chain has TRBV29-1 and TRBJ2-1, with a tentative D call TRBD2 (6 bases). This CDR3 spans 13 amino acids. Germline V CDR1 and CDR2: SQVTM, ANQGSEA. Trimming removed 5 bases from V and 9 bases from J, with 17 bases in between. The CDR3 sequence is CSVQREPSSEQFF. The CDR3 region has the DNA TGCAGCGTTCAACGGGAGCCGTCGAGTGAGCAGTTCTTC.